The clone carrying this T cell receptor (beta chain) was found many times. Antigen specificity is unknown. The data were taken from a study of spatial heterogeneity in lung cancer. Findings of the study overall: It was found that expanded intratumoral alpha and beta TCR counts tracked tumor mutation counts.

Documented time point: sample taken at primary tumor resection. Tumor, nontumor lung or frozen PBMC supplied whole RNA that was sequenced unsorted. TCRdb itself ran the 5' RACE reads through MiXCR, one entry per CDR3 protein. The table has about 27,000 distinct CDR3 sequences, approximately 7.7% seen once; the top ten hold around 25%. The material sequenced was lung tumor tissue, taken at surgery. This clonotype was obtained from a male donor with early-stage non-small cell lung cancer.

The CDR3 protein is CASSYGPIGDGYTF. CDR3 nucleotide sequence: TGTGCCAGCAGTTATGGACCGATCGGAGACGGCTACACCTTC. V is TRBV6-1 and J is TRBJ1-2, with D uncertain. CDR1 is MNHNS and CDR2 is SASEGT in the germline V gene. The V end lost 5 bases, the J end lost 8 bases, and 18 bases lay between the germline ends. The CDR3 is 14 residues long.